The rows below give T cell receptor beta chains drawn from one sample of a study of CD8 T cells in ankylosing spondylitis. TCRdb re-called the 5' RACE reads with MiXCR, one entry per CDR3 protein. The table records fewer than 130,000 distinct CDR3 sequences, about 25% of them present only once. The sample consisted of synovial fluid, either unsorted or a sorted T cell fraction (not recorded which). The receptor source for this set is a male donor with ankylosing spondylitis. Both conserved end residues are part of each CDR3. Each record gives: D gene, clone size, V gene, J gene, CDR3 DNA, CDR3 protein. The D gene is left open where the match is weak. Clone size is stated in some rows and not others, as once, few, many or a class when expanded.

.,few,TRBV3-1,TRBJ1-6,TGTGCCAGCAGCCAGAAGTTGGAGTCACCCCTCCACTTT,CASSQKLESPLHF
.,few,TRBV7-9,TRBJ1-1,TGTGCCAGCAGCTTAGTCGTTGTAGCTCGGAACACTGAAGCTTTCTTT,CASSLVVVARNTEAFF
.,.,TRBV6-1,TRBJ1-2,TGTGCCAGCAGTGAAGGACAGGCGCCTAACTATGGCTACACCTTC,CASSEGQAPNYGYTF
.,few,TRBV19,TRBJ1-6,TGTGCCAGTAGTATGGTGCAGGGGCAATCACCCCTCCACTTT,CASSMVQGQSPLHF
.,many,TRBV29-1,TRBJ2-1,TGCAGCGTCTCCGTGGTTGGCGATGAGCAGTTCTTC,CSVSVVGDEQFF
TRBD2,.,TRBV5-1,TRBJ2-1,TGCGCCAGCAGCTCCCGACTAGCGGCTTCCTCCTACAATGAGCAGTTCTTC,CASSSRLAASSYNEQFF
.,.,TRBV5-1,TRBJ1-1,TGCGCCAGCAGCCGGGGGGGGACTGAAGCTTTCTTT,CASSRGGTEAFF
.,.,TRBV12-3/TRBV12-4,TRBJ1-1,TGTGCCAGCAGTTTTCCGCCAGGGCTGGCTTTCTTT,CASSFPPGLAFF
TRBD2,.,TRBV20-1,TRBJ2-1,TGCAGTGCTAGAGCCCGCTCGGAGCGGGGCTACAATGAGCAGTTCTTC,CSARARSERGYNEQFF
TRBD2,.,TRBV3-1,TRBJ2-3,TGTGCCAGCAGCGGACTAGCGGGAGCCGATACGCAGTATTTT,CASSGLAGADTQYF
.,.,TRBV20-1,TRBJ1-5,TGCAGTGCTAGAGGCGACTTAAGTCAGCCCCAGCATTTT,CSARGDLSQPQHF
TRBD1,.,TRBV7-8,TRBJ2-5,TGTGCCAGCAGCTTGGTAGTGGCAGGGGGCGGCGAGACCCAGTACTTC,CASSLVVAGGGETQYF
.,few,TRBV11-2,TRBJ2-7,TGTGCCAGCAGCGACGCGGGTCGGACCTACGAGCAGTACTTC,CASSDAGRTYEQYF
TRBD1,many,TRBV7-9,TRBJ2-1,TGTGCCAGCAGCTTAGGGACAGGTAGCTCCTACAATGAGCAGTTCTTC,CASSLGTGSSYNEQFF
TRBD2,.,TRBV2,TRBJ2-3,TGTGCCAGCAGTGAACCGATAGCGGGAGGGGCAGATACGCAGTATTTT,CASSEPIAGGADTQYF
TRBD2,few,TRBV20-1,TRBJ2-7,TGCAGTGCCGGGGGGACTAGCGGGGCCCTGAGTCTTGACGAGCAGTACTTC,CSAGGTSGALSLDEQYF
.,.,TRBV11-3,TRBJ2-4,TGTGCCAGCAGCTTCCTCCCCCTAGCTGGCCTAAACATTCAGTACTTC,CASSFLPLAGLNIQYF
.,few,TRBV11-1,TRBJ2-1,TGTGCCAGCAGCGATAAACTGGGGGGAGGTGGGGCCTACAATGAGCAGTTCTTC,CASSDKLGGGGAYNEQFF
.,.,TRBV7-2,TRBJ1-1,TGTGCCAGCAGCTTAGCGCCGGGTAGCACTGAAGCTTTCTTT,CASSLAPGSTEAFF
TRBD2,.,TRBV5-1,TRBJ2-3,TGCGCCAGCAGTTCCACTAGCGGGAGCACAGATACGCAGTATTTT,CASSSTSGSTDTQYF
TRBD1,.,TRBV29-1,TRBJ1-2,TGCAGCGTTGAAAGGACAGGCCTTTATGGCTACACCTTC,CSVERTGLYGYTF
.,.,TRBV27,TRBJ1-6,TGTGCCAGCACTGGAGGTGGGAATTCACCCCTCCACTTT,CASTGGGNSPLHF
.,few,TRBV12-3/TRBV12-4,TRBJ2-7,TGTGCCAGCAGCAACGACTGGGACTCCTACGAGCAGTACTTC,CASSNDWDSYEQYF
TRBD2,.,TRBV18,TRBJ2-1,TGTGCCAGCTCACCAAGAATAGCGGGAGAGAATGAGCAGTTCTTC,CASSPRIAGENEQFF
TRBD1,.,TRBV30,TRBJ1-5,TGTGCCTGGAGTAGGGGGACAGGGAATTGGCCCCAGCATTTT,CAWSRGTGNWPQHF
.,many,TRBV5-1,TRBJ2-1,TGCGCCAGCAGCTTACCCCGGGGGCAGTTCTTC,CASSLPRGQFF
.,few,TRBV24-1,TRBJ2-1,TGTGCCACCAGTGAGTCGGTGGGTCGCCCGAGTAATGAGCAGTTCTTC,CATSESVGRPSNEQFF
TRBD2,.,TRBV7-9,TRBJ2-1,TGTGCCAGCAGCGTTAGCGGGAACTACAATGAGCAGTTCTTC,CASSVSGNYNEQFF
.,many,TRBV5-1,TRBJ1-2,TGCGCCAGCAGCTGGATCGGATTGGATACCTATGGCTACACCTTC,CASSWIGLDTYGYTF